A selection of T cell receptor beta chains follows, all from one sample in a study of T cell responses to AZD1222 COVID-19 vaccine. This table comes from immunoSEQ multiplex PCR, and its TCRdb copy is limited to in-frame clones, with some not included. The sample yields 90,000 to 110,000 clones, roughly nine tenths seen once. The sample here was peripheral blood, taken on day 0 of AZD1222 vaccination. The receptors come from an adult in good health. CDR3s include the opening cysteine and the closing phenylalanine or tryptophan. Fields, in order: CDR3 length, J gene, clone size, V gene, D gene, CDR3 protein, CDR3 DNA. D genes are given only for firm matches. Size values are once, few and many counts, or a class for expanded clones, and some rows have none.

len: 12
j_gene: TRBJ2-1
abundance: .
v_gene: TRBV29-1
d_gene: .
CDR3aa: CSDPFLGNEQFF
CDR3nt: TGCAGCGATCCCTTTTTGGGCAATGAGCAGTTCTTC

len: 13
j_gene: TRBJ1-2
abundance: .
v_gene: TRBV2
d_gene: .
CDR3aa: CASSDGPDIGYTF
CDR3nt: TGTGCCAGCAGCGACGGACCCGATATTGGCTACACCTTC

len: 14
j_gene: TRBJ1-4
abundance: .
v_gene: TRBV5-1
d_gene: .
CDR3aa: CASTRGAGNRELFF
CDR3nt: TGCGCCAGCACCCGAGGCGCGGGTAATAGGGAACTGTTTTTT

len: 15
j_gene: TRBJ2-5
abundance: once
v_gene: TRBV2
d_gene: TRBD1
CDR3aa: CASSEAGQGQETQYF
CDR3nt: TGTGCCAGCAGTGAAGCGGGACAGGGCCAAGAGACCCAGTACTTC

len: 16
j_gene: TRBJ1-2
abundance: .
v_gene: TRBV7-9
d_gene: TRBD1
CDR3aa: CASSLPRSTGLDGYTF
CDR3nt: TGTGCCAGCAGCTTACCCAGATCGACAGGGTTGGATGGCTACACCTTC

len: 18
j_gene: TRBJ2-1
abundance: .
v_gene: TRBV24-1
d_gene: TRBD1
CDR3aa: CATSDPTSYRGEYNEQFF
CDR3nt: TGTGCCACCAGTGACCCCACATCATACAGGGGAGAGTACAATGAGCAGTTCTTC

len: 15
j_gene: TRBJ2-7
abundance: .
v_gene: TRBV6-5
d_gene: .
CDR3aa: CASSYSLDSAYEQYF
CDR3nt: TGTGCCAGCAGTTACTCGTTGGACTCAGCCTACGAGCAGTACTTC

len: 16
j_gene: TRBJ2-1
abundance: .
v_gene: TRBV18
d_gene: .
CDR3aa: CASSLTLSGMYNEQFF
CDR3nt: TGTGCCAGCTCACTGACCCTTTCCGGGATGTACAATGAGCAGTTCTTC

len: 16
j_gene: TRBJ2-1
abundance: .
v_gene: TRBV7-3
d_gene: .
CDR3aa: CASSRGAGSSYNEQFF
CDR3nt: TGTGCCAGCAGCCGCGGGGCGGGGAGCTCCTACAATGAGCAGTTCTTC

len: 16
j_gene: TRBJ2-7
abundance: .
v_gene: TRBV19
d_gene: TRBD1
CDR3aa: CASSLKRGTGYDEQYF
CDR3nt: TGTGCCAGTAGTCTAAAGAGAGGGACAGGGTACGACGAGCAGTACTTC

len: 14
j_gene: TRBJ1-1
abundance: .
v_gene: TRBV10-3
d_gene: .
CDR3aa: CAIRDSWAYTEAFF
CDR3nt: TGTGCCATCAGGGACAGCTGGGCTTACACTGAAGCTTTCTTT

len: 12
j_gene: TRBJ2-1
abundance: .
v_gene: TRBV19
d_gene: .
CDR3aa: CASSIWQNEQFF
CDR3nt: TGTGCCAGTAGTATATGGCAGAATGAGCAGTTCTTC

len: 13
j_gene: TRBJ1-2
abundance: .
v_gene: TRBV10-3
d_gene: .
CDR3aa: CAISESTNYGYTF
CDR3nt: TGTGCCATCAGTGAGTCCACAAACTATGGCTACACCTTC

len: 15
j_gene: TRBJ2-1
abundance: once
v_gene: TRBV7-2
d_gene: TRBD2
CDR3aa: CASSLVTGGVNEQFF
CDR3nt: TGTGCCAGCAGCTTAGTCACTGGGGGGGTCAATGAGCAGTTCTTC

len: 17
j_gene: TRBJ2-3
abundance: .
v_gene: TRBV24-1
d_gene: TRBD2
CDR3aa: CATSDFKLAGERDTQYF
CDR3nt: TGTGCCACCAGTGATTTCAAACTAGCGGGAGAAAGGGATACGCAGTATTTT

len: 14
j_gene: TRBJ2-5
abundance: .
v_gene: TRBV18
d_gene: .
CDR3aa: CASSPGGASETQYF
CDR3nt: TGTGCCAGCTCACCGGGGGGGGCCTCGGAGACCCAGTACTTC

len: 16
j_gene: TRBJ2-3
abundance: .
v_gene: TRBV4-3
d_gene: .
CDR3aa: CASSQGDPASTDTQYF
CDR3nt: TGCGCCAGCAGCCAAGGAGACCCGGCTAGCACAGATACGCAGTATTTT

len: 14
j_gene: TRBJ2-2
abundance: once
v_gene: TRBV15
d_gene: .
CDR3aa: CATSRDRGTGELFF
CDR3nt: TGTGCCACCAGCAGAGATCGCGGCACCGGGGAGCTGTTTTTT

len: 13
j_gene: TRBJ1-4
abundance: .
v_gene: TRBV19
d_gene: .
CDR3aa: CASRRGGNEKLFF
CDR3nt: TGTGCCAGTAGACGCGGTGGCAATGAAAAACTGTTTTTT

len: 14
j_gene: TRBJ1-5
abundance: .
v_gene: TRBV28
d_gene: .
CDR3aa: CASSFSVRNQPQHF
CDR3nt: TGTGCCAGCAGTTTTTCGGTGAGGAATCAGCCCCAGCATTTT